These 25 T cell receptor beta chains came from one sample sequenced in a study of chemoradiotherapy in HPV16-positive cancers. Using immunoSEQ multiplex PCR, the repertoire was profiled, and TCRdb retains in-frame clones only, with some absent. The sample lists some 25,000 clones, around 94% occurring once. Sampling was carried out from a patient who underwent chemoradiotherapy. The origin of the receptors is a human donor with HPV-associated anogenital cancer.

V is TRBV6-5 and J is TRBJ1-2; D unclear. Germline values: CDR1 MNHEY, CDR2 SVGAGI. The CDR3 extends over 14 amino acids. V was pared by 2 bases and J by 4 bases, with 11 bases between. CDR3 nucleotide sequence: TGTGCCAGCAGTTACATAGGGAGTCCCTATGGCTACACCTTC. This translates into CASSYIGSPYGYTF.

This chain uses TRBV30 with TRBJ1-4; D uncertain. The length of the CDR3 is 14 residues. Deletions cut 3 bases from V and 1 base from J, with 9 bases between. Looked up from germline, CDR1 is GTSNPN and CDR2 is SVGIG (reference sequence). Here the CDR3 reads CAWRAVGTNEKLFF. DNA of the CDR3: TGTGCCTGGAGGGCGGTTGGAACTAATGAAAAACTGTTTTTT. The complete variable domain, with remaining parts taken from reference TRBV30 and TRBJ1-4, reads SQTIHQWPATLVQPVGSPLSLECTVEGTSNPNLYWYRQAAGRGLQLLFYSVGIGQISSEVPQNLSASRPQDRQFILSSKKLLLSDSGFYLCAWRAVGTNEKLFFGSGTQLSVL.

The gene calls are TRBV5-1 and TRBJ1-4; no clear D. Per germline, CDR1 SGHRS and CDR2 YFSETQ. The CDR3 is made up of 13 amino acids. Trimming stripped 0 bases from V and 7 bases from J, with 7 bases between. This chain's CDR3 is CASSLGAGEKLFF. CDR3 bases: TGCGCCAGCAGCTTGGGAGCGGGTGAAAAACTGTTTTTT.

The chain links TRBV30 to TRBJ1-1; the D is unclear. Between the trimmed V and J ends, which lost 0 bases and 5 bases, there was a span of 7 bases. The CDR3 covers 12 residues. CDR1 and CDR2 from the germline V gene are GTSNPN and SVGIG (reference sequence). DNA for the CDR3: TGTGCCTGGAGTGTACGGGGTACTGAAGCTTTCTTT. Translation: CAWSVRGTEAFF.

This chain uses TRBV7-9 with TRBJ1-2, with unresolved D. From germline, CDR1 is SEHNR and CDR2 FQNEAQ (reference sequence). The V gene lost 6 bases and the J gene lost 4 bases, with 12 bases spanning the gap. The CDR3 length is 13 residues. The CDR3 DNA reads as TGTGCCAGCAGACGAGACGGCCTCTATGGCTACACCTTC. Protein product: CASRRDGLYGYTF.

The chain employs TRBV5-4 and TRBJ2-2; D is perhaps TRBD1 or TRBD2 (6 bases each). This CDR3 is built from 15 residues. Germline V gives CDR1 SGHNT, CDR2 YYREEE (reference sequence). V was pared by 4 bases and J by 4 bases, with 14 bases between. CDR3 loop: CASSPRGQGTGELFF. The CDR3 DNA reads TGTGCCAGCAGCCCCCGGGGGCAAGGCACCGGGGAGCTGTTTTTT.

This clone is a singleton in its sample. The chain recombines TRBV2 with TRBJ2-1; 7 bases are a match to TRBD1. The germline V gene has CDR1 SNHLY and CDR2 FYNNEI. V shed 7 bases, J shed 14 bases, and the junction held 8 bases outside the gene matches. This CDR3 spans 11 amino acids. The CDR3 loop is CASIAPGQKFF. CDR3 coding DNA: TGTGCCAGCATCGCTCCGGGACAGAAGTTCTTC.

This clone was detected once. This chain links TRBV29-1 with TRBJ2-7; the D gene is possibly TRBD1 (6 bases). Germline CDR1 SQVTM, CDR2 ANQGSEA. CDR3 length: 11 residues. The V end lost 6 bases, the J end lost 9 bases, and 15 bases lay between the germline ends. CDR3 in amino acids: CSVAGAVVQYF. The DNA of the CDR3 is TGCAGCGTGGCAGGGGCGGTAGTGCAGTACTTC.

The J gene is TRBJ1-5, the V gene TRBV6-6, with 7 bases lining up with TRBD1. The CDR3 is made up of 15 amino acids. Germline V CDR1 and CDR2: MNHNY, SVGAGI (reference sequence). With 2 bases clipped from V and 0 bases from J, the junction kept 1 base outside the gene matches. The CDR3 sequence: CASSYDRASNQPQHF. For the CDR3, the DNA is TGTGCCAGCAGTTACGACAGGGCTAGCAATCAGCCCCAGCATTTT.

This rearrangement joins TRBV19 to TRBJ1-5; maybe TRBD1 (5 bases). Deletions cut 9 bases from V and 6 bases from J, with 18 bases between. Germline V gene data show CDR1 as LNHDA and CDR2 as SQIVND (reference sequence). The CDR3 covers 14 residues. CDR3 sequence (DNA): TGTGCCAGCCAGCCGCAGGGAGAGAGTCAGCCCCAGCATTTT. Residues: CASQPQGESQPQHF.

The rearrangement uses TRBV6-5 and TRBJ2-2; possible D gene TRBD1, 5 bases. V gave up 6 bases and J gave up 1 base, with 9 bases separating them. This CDR3 spans 14 amino acids. Per germline, CDR1 MNHEY and CDR2 SVGAGI. CDR3 bases: TGTGCCAGCAGGAAGACAGTGAACACCGGGGAGCTGTTTTTT. Protein: CASRKTVNTGELFF.

This chain uses TRBV7-6 with TRBJ2-2; no clear D gene. Trimming stripped 5 bases from V and 6 bases from J, with 10 bases between. Looked up from germline, CDR1 is SGHVS and CDR2 is FNYEAQ. The CDR3 has 13 amino acids. DNA for the CDR3: TGTGCCAGCAGCCATCCTGGGGCCGGGGAGCTGTTTTTT. Protein sequence: CASSHPGAGELFF.

The chain couples TRBV7-9 to TRBJ1-1; the D is unclear. V gave up 8 bases and J gave up 8 bases, with 18 bases separating them. Germline-derived CDR1 and CDR2 are SEHNR and FQNEAQ (reference sequence). There are 13 residues in the CDR3. CDR3 DNA: TGTGCCAGCGTGAAGGAGACCGCTCCAGAAGCTTTCTTT. Its protein product is CASVKETAPEAFF.

The chain recombines TRBV18 with TRBJ1-4, with D perhaps TRBD1 (6 bases). The germline CDR1 and CDR2 sequences are KGHSH and LQKENI. Trimming stripped 3 bases from V and 7 bases from J, with 12 bases between. The CDR3 has 14 residues. This chain's CDR3 is CASSPSGQFEKLFF. CDR3 sequence (DNA): TGTGCCAGCTCACCCTCCGGACAGTTTGAAAAACTGTTTTTT.

The chain employs TRBV11-2 and TRBJ2-1; D call uncertain. Germline CDR1 and CDR2: SGHAT and FQNNGV. V lost 3 bases to trimming and J lost 0 bases, with 6 bases between them. The CDR3 is 14 amino acids. DNA of the CDR3: TGTGCCAGCAGCTTTTTGGTCTCCTACAATGAGCAGTTCTTC. Amino acids: CASSFLVSYNEQFF.

This clone appeared once. The gene calls are TRBV9 and TRBJ1-1; 8 bases map to TRBD1. V lost 0 bases to trimming and J lost 3 bases; unmatched junction nucleotides: 1. Germline values: CDR1 SGDLS, CDR2 YYNGEE. This CDR3 has 14 amino acids. The CDR3 region has the DNA TGTGCCAGCAGCGTAGGACAGGGGTACACTGAAGCTTTCTTT. Translating it yields CASSVGQGYTEAFF. Full variable domain (remainder filled in from reference TRBV9 and TRBJ1-1): DSGVTQTPKHLITATGQRVTLRCSPRSGDLSVYWYQQSLDQGLQFLIQYYNGEERAKGNILERFSAQQFPDLHSELNLSSLELGDSALYFCASSVGQGYTEAFFGQGTRLTVV.

This chain joins TRBV6-1 and TRBJ1-1, with D uncertain. The V gene's germline CDR1 is MNHNS and CDR2 SASEGT. The CDR3 consists of 15 residues. V was clipped by 1 base and J by 1 base, with 10 bases between them. The CDR3 DNA follows: TGTGCCAGCAGTGAAGTCCGGGCCCAGAACACTGAAGCTTTCTTT. Its translation is CASSEVRAQNTEAFF.

This rearrangement joins TRBV7-9 to TRBJ1-4; tentatively, D is TRBD1 (5 bases). V was trimmed by 0 bases and J by 8 bases, leaving 10 bases between them. The CDR3 is 14 amino acids. Germline assignment: CDR1 SEHNR and CDR2 FQNEAQ (reference sequence). For the CDR3, the DNA is TGTGCCAGCAGCTTAGCATCCGGGGGAGAAAAACTGTTTTTT. The encoded protein is CASSLASGGEKLFF.

The genes are TRBV5-1 and TRBJ2-5; D is tentatively TRBD1 or TRBD2 (5 bases each). V was clipped by 4 bases and J by 4 bases, with 11 bases between them. The CDR3 spans 13 residues. Germline CDR1 reads SGHRS; CDR2 reads YFSETQ. For the CDR3, the DNA is TGCGCCAGCAGCACGGGACCGCGAGAGACCCAGTACTTC. Its translation is CASSTGPRETQYF.

This chain joins TRBV4-1 and TRBJ1-5; D remains ambiguous. With 4 bases removed from V and 5 bases from J, the gap between germline ends came to 18 bases. Germline loops: CDR1 MGHRA, CDR2 YSYEKL. The CDR3 sequence is 16 residues long. CDR3 in DNA: TGCGCCAGCAGCCGCACTATAGGGTGGACCGATCAGCCCCAGCATTTT. This codes for CASSRTIGWTDQPQHF.

The V call is TRBV9, the J call TRBJ2-3, with TRBD2 matching over 9 bases. The ends lost 0 bases at V and 1 base at J; junction bases unmatched: 3. In germline, CDR1 is SGDLS, CDR2 YYNGEE. The CDR3 is made up of 16 amino acids. The CDR3 loop reads CASSVDLAGGTDTQYF. CDR3 nucleotides: TGTGCCAGCAGCGTAGATTTAGCGGGGGGCACAGATACGCAGTATTTT. The variable domain in full, with the rest retrieved from reference TRBV9 and TRBJ2-3, is DSGVTQTPKHLITATGQRVTLRCSPRSGDLSVYWYQQSLDQGLQFLIQYYNGEERAKGNILERFSAQQFPDLHSELNLSSLELGDSALYFCASSVDLAGGTDTQYFGPGTRLTVL.

This chain connects TRBV7-8 to TRBJ1-5; 7 bases match TRBD1. The J segment lost 6 bases and the V segment lost 6 bases, leaving 5 bases of the junction unmatched. Germline V gene sequence: CDR1 SGHVS, CDR2 FQNEAQ. The CDR3 extends over 13 amino acids. The CDR3 here is CASRLTGSQPQHF. The DNA of the CDR3 is TGTGCCAGCAGACTGACAGGGAGTCAGCCCCAGCATTTT.

This clone was recorded a few times. The chain's CDR3 is CATKRYMNTEAFF. CDR3 DNA sequence: TGTGCCACCAAAAGATACATGAACACTGAAGCTTTCTTT. The V gene is TRBV28, the J gene TRBJ1-1, with unresolved D. Trimming removed 10 bases at V and 0 bases at J, with 12 bases between. The CDR3 spans 13 residues. The germline V gene encodes CDR1 MDHEN and CDR2 SYDVKM.

This clone is a singleton in its sample. The chain is built from TRBV10-2 and TRBJ2-7; 13 positions agree with TRBD2. The germline V gene has CDR1 WSHSY and CDR2 SAAADI. With 5 bases clipped from V and 2 bases from J, the junction kept 0 bases outside the gene matches. This CDR3 is built from 14 residues. Written as DNA, the CDR3 is TGCGCCAGCAGTACTAGCGGGAGGGCCTACGAGCAGTACTTC. Its protein is CASSTSGRAYEQYF.

V and J are TRBV15 and TRBJ2-3; D remains unclear. Germline-derived CDR1 and CDR2 are LNHNV and YYDKDF (reference sequence). The CDR3 runs 14 residues. The V end lost 2 bases, the J end lost 0 bases, and 6 bases lay between the germline ends. CDR3 amino acids: CATSRKGSTDTQYF. Here the CDR3 DNA reads TGTGCCACCAGCAGAAAGGGAAGCACAGATACGCAGTATTTT. Combining the CDR3 with reference TRBV15 and TRBJ2-3 gives the whole variable domain DAMVIQNPRYQVTQFGKPVTLSCSQTLNHNVMYWYQQKSSQAPKLLFHYYDKDFNNEADTPDNFQSRRPNTSFCFLDIRSPGLGDTAMYLCATSRKGSTDTQYFGPGTRLTVL.